This entry is about one T cell receptor beta chain. Antigen unknown. This entry comes from a study of PD-1 blockade in classical Hodgkin lymphoma. The CDR3 covers 13 residues. CDR1 and CDR2 (germline): SEHNR, FQNEAQ (reference sequence). V was cut by 5 bases and J by 1 base, with 8 bases left in between. Every patient had relapsed following autologous stem cell transplantation, and cohorts differed in brentuximab vedotin exposure. Sequencing was performed with immunoSEQ multiplex PCR; in TCRdb, only in-frame clones are kept and a portion is missing. The sample holds more than 45,000 clones, more than 85% seen once. Points from the study as a whole: Relapsed/refractory patients reportedly had the lowest baseline TCR diversity, below newly diagnosed patients, who were below healthy donors.

The sequenced sample was peripheral blood mononuclear cells (PBMCs), obtained before the second cycle of nivolumab. V usage is TRBV7-9 and J usage is TRBJ1-2, with D possibly being TRBD1 (5 bases). This sequence was found in a human donor with classical Hodgkin lymphoma. CDR3 sequence reads: CASSPGLNYGYTF. CDR3 nucleotide sequence: TGTGCCAGCAGCCCGGGACTTAACTATGGCTACACCTTC.